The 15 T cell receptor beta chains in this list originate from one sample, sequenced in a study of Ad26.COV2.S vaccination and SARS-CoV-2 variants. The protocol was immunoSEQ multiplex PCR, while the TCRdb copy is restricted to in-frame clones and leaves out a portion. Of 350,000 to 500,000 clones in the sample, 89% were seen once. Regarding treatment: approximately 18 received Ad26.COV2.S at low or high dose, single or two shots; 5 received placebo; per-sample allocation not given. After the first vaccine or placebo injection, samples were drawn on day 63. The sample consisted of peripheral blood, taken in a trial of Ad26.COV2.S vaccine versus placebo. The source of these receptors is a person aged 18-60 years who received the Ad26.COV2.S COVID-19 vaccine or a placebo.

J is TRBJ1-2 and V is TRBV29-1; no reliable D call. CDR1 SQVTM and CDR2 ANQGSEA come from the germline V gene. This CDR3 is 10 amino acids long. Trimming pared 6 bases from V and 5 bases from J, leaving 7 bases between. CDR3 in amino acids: CSVFGYGYTF. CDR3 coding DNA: TGCAGCGTCTTTGGGTATGGCTACACCTTC.

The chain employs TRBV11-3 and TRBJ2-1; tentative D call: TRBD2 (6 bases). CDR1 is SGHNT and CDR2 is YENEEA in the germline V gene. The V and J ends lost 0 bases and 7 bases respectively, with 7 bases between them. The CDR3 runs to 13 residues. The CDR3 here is CASSLDRGNEQFF. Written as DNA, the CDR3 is TGTGCCAGCAGCTTAGACCGGGGGAATGAGCAGTTCTTC.

CDR3 nucleotides: TGTGCCAGTAGGGCGCCGGGGCGAGGCAACTATGGCTACACCTTC. Residues: CASRAPGRGNYGYTF. V usage is TRBV19 and J usage is TRBJ1-2, with D possibly being TRBD1 (5 bases). Germline V gives CDR1 LNHDA, CDR2 SQIVND (reference sequence). V was shortened by 6 bases and J by 2 bases, with 16 bases between the two germline ends. The CDR3 runs to 15 residues.

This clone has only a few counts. The CDR3 nucleotides are TGTGCCAGCAGTGTAGGTGGTTCACCCCTCCACTTT. Its translation: CASSVGGSPLHF. This chain joins TRBV2 and TRBJ1-6; no reliable D call. V shed 4 bases and J shed 9 bases, with 7 bases lying between them. This CDR3 contains 12 residues. Per germline, CDR1 SNHLY and CDR2 FYNNEI.

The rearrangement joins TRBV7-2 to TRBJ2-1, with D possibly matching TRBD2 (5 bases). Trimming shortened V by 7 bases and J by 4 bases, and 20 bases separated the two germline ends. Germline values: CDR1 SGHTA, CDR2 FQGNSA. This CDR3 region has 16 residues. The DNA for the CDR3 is TGTGCCAGCACCCCCTCTCGCCACGGAGGATACAATGAGCAGTTCTTC. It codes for CASTPSRHGGYNEQFF.

The CDR3 DNA is TGTGCCAGCAGCTCCAACTGGGGGGGATCAACTGGGGCCAACGTCCTGACTTTC. It specifies CASSSNWGGSTGANVLTF. The chain links TRBV5-4 to TRBJ2-6; 7 bases are shared with TRBD2. V trimming: 3 bases; J trimming: 2 bases; junction bases outside the gene matches: 11. Germline CDR1 is SGHNT and CDR2 is YYREEE (reference sequence). This CDR3 has 18 amino acids.

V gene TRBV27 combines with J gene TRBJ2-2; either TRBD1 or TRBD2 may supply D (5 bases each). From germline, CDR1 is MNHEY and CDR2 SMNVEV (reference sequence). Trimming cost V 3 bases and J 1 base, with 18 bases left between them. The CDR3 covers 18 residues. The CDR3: CASSFGRVGTRNTGELFF. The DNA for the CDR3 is TGTGCCAGCAGTTTTGGCAGGGTGGGGACCCGGAACACCGGGGAGCTGTTTTTT.

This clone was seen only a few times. The CDR3: CASHDRGFVNEQFF. DNA of the CDR3: TGTGCCAGCCACGACAGGGGTTTTGTCAATGAGCAGTTCTTC. The chain has TRBV27 and TRBJ2-1; TRBD1 matches 8 bases. The germline gives CDR1 MNHEY, CDR2 SMNVEV (reference sequence). The CDR3 spans 14 residues. V lost 8 bases and J lost 6; bases outside the gene matches: 9.

CDR3 DNA: TGTGCCAGCAGTCCTGTGGTATATAGCAATCAGCCCCAGCATTTT. It translates to CASSPVVYSNQPQHF. The rearrangement links TRBV7-2 to TRBJ1-5; no firm D call. Trimming took off 6 bases at V and 0 bases at J, with 12 bases between the two ends. The CDR3 has 15 amino acids. Germline CDR1 and CDR2: SGHTA and FQGNSA.

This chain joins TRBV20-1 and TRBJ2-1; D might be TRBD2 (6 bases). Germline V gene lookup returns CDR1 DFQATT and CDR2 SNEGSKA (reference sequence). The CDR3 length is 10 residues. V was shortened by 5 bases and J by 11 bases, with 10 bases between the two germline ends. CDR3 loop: CSASRTKQFF. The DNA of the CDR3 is TGCAGTGCTTCCCGGACTAAGCAGTTCTTC.

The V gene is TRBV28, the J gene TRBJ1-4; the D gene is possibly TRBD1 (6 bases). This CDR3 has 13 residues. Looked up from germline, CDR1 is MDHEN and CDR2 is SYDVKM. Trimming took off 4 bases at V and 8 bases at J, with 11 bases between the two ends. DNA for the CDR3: TGTGCCAGCAGTTCGCAGGGGAGGGAAAAACTGTTTTTT. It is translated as CASSSQGREKLFF.

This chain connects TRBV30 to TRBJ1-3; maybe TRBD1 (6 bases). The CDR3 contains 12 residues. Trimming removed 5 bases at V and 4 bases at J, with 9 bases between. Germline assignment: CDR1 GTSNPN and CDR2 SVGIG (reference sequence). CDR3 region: CAWQGTGNTIYF. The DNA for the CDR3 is TGTGCCTGGCAGGGGACGGGAAACACCATATATTTT.

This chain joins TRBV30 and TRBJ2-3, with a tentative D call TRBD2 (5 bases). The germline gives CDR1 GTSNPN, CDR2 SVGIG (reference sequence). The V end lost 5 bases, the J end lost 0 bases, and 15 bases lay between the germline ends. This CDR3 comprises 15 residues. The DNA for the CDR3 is TGTGCCTGGGGGTACAGCGGAGTTAGCACAGATACGCAGTATTTT. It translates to CAWGYSGVSTDTQYF.

Here the CDR3 DNA reads TGTGCCAGCAGCCTGGTCCGGGAGACCCATGAGCAGTTCTTC. Its translation: CASSLVRETHEQFF. V and J are TRBV7-9 and TRBJ2-1; the D gene is possibly TRBD2 (6 bases). CDR1 and CDR2 (germline): SEHNR, FQNEAQ (reference sequence). V lost 5 bases and J 8 bases, leaving 16 bases between the germline ends. The CDR3 covers 14 residues.

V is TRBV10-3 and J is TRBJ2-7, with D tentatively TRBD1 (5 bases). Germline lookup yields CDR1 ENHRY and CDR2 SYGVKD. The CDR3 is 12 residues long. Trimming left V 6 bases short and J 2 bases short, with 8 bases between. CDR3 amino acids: CAIRDTAYEQYF. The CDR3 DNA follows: TGTGCCATCAGGGACACCGCCTACGAGCAGTACTTC.